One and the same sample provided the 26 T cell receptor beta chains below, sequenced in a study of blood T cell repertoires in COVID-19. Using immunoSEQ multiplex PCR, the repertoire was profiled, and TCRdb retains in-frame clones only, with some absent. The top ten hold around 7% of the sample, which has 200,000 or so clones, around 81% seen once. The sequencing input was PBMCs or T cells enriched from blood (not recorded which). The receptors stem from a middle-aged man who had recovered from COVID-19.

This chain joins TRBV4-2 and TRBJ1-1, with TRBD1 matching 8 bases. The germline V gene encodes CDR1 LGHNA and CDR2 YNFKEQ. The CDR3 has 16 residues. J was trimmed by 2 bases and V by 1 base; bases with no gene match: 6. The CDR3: CASSQGQGWANTEAFF. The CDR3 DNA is TGTGCCAGCAGCCAAGGACAGGGGTGGGCCAACACTGAAGCTTTCTTT.

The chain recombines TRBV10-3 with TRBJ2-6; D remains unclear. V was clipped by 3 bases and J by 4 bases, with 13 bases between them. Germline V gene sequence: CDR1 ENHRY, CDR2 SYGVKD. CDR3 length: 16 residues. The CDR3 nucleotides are TGTGCCATCAGTGATTTCCTCTTTTCCGGGGCCAACGTCCTGACTTTC. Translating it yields CAISDFLFSGANVLTF.

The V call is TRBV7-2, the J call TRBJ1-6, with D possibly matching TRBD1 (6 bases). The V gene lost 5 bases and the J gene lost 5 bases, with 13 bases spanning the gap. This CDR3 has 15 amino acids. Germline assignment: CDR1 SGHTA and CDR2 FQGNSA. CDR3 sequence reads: CASSIGQSNNSPLHF. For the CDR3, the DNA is TGTGCCAGCAGCATCGGACAGAGTAATAATTCACCCCTCCACTTT.

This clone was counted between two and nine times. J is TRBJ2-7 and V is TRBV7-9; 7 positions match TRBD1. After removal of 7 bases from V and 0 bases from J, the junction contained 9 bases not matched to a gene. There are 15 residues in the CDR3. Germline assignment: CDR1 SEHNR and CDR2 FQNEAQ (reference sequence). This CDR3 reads CASNLGQAGSYEQYF. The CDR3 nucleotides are TGTGCCAGCAACCTCGGACAGGCTGGCTCCTACGAGCAGTACTTC.

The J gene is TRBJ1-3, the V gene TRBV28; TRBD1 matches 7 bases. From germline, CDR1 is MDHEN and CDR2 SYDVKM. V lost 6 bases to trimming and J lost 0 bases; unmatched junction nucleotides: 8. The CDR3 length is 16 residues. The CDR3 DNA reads TGTGCCAGCAGCGGATGGGGGACAGACTCTGGAAACACCATATATTTT. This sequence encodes CASSGWGTDSGNTIYF.

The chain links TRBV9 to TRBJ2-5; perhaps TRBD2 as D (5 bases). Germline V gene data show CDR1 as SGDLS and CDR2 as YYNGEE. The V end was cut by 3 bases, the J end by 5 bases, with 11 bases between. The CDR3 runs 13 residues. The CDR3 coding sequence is TGTGCCAGCAGCGAACTAGTAGGGGAGACCCAGTACTTC. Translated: CASSELVGETQYF.

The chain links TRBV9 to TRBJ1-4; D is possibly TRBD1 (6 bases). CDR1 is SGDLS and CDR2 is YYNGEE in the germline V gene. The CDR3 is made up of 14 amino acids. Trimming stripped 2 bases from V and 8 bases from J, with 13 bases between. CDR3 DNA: TGTGCCAGCAGCGTTTCAGGGGTTCGGGAAAAACTGTTTTTT. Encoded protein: CASSVSGVREKLFF.

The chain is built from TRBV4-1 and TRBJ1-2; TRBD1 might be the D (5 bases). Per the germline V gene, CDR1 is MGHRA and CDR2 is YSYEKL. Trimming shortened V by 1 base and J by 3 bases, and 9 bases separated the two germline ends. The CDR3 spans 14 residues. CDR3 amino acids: CASSQADRDYGYTF. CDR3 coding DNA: TGCGCCAGCAGCCAAGCCGACAGAGACTATGGCTACACCTTC.

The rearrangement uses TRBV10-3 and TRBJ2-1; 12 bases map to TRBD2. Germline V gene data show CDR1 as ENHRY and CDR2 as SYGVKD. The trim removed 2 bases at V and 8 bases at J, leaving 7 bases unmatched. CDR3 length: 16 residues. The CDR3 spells CAISETPSGGADEQFF. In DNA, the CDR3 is TGTGCCATCAGTGAGACTCCTAGCGGGGGGGCCGATGAGCAGTTCTTC.

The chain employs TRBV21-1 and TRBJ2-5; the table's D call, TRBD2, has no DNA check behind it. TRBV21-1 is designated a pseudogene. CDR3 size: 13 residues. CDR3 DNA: TGTGCCAGCAGCAAATTAGATCAAGAGACCCAGTACTTC. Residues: CASSKLDQETQYF.

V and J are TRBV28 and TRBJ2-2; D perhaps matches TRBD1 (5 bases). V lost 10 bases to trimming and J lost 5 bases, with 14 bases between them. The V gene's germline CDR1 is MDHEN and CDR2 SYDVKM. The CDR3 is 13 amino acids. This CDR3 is CATTQGSTGELFF. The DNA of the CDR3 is TGTGCCACAACGCAGGGAAGTACCGGGGAGCTGTTTTTT.

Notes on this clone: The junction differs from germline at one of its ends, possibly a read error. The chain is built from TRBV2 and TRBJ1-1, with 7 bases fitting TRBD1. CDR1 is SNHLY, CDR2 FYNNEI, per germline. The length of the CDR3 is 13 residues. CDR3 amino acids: CASSVSTGVEVLF. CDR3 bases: TGTGCCAGCAGTGTGTCAACAGGGGTGGAAGTTCTCTTT.

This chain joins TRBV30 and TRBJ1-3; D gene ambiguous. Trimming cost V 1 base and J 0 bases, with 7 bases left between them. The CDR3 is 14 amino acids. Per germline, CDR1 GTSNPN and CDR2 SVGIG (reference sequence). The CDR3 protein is CAWSGAGSGNTIYF. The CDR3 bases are TGTGCCTGGAGTGGGGCTGGCTCTGGAAACACCATATATTTT.

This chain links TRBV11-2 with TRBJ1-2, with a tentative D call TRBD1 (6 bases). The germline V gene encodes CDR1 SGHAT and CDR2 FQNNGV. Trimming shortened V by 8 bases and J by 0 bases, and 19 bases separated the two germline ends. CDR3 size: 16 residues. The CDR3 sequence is CASRKPGTSSNYGYTF. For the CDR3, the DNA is TGTGCCAGCCGGAAGCCCGGGACAAGCTCTAACTATGGCTACACCTTC.

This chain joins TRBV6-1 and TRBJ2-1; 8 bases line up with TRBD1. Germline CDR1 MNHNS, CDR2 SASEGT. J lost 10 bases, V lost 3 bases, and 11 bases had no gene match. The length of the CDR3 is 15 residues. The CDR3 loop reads CASSESGQGTVEQFF. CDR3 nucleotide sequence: TGTGCCAGCAGTGAGTCAGGACAGGGCACGGTCGAGCAGTTCTTC.

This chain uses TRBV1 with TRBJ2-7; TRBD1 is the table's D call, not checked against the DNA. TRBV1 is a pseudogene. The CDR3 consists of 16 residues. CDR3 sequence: CTSSQDGTGSDLGQYF. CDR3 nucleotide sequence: TGCACCAGCAGCCAAGATGGAACAGGGTCAGATTTGGGGCAGTACTTC.

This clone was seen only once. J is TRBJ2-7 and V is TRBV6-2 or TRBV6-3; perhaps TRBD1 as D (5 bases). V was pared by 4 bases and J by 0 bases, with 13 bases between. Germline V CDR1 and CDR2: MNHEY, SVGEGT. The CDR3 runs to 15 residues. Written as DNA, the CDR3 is TGTGCCAGCAGTTCCCAGGGAACCCACTCCTACGAGCAGTACTTC. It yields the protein CASSSQGTHSYEQYF.

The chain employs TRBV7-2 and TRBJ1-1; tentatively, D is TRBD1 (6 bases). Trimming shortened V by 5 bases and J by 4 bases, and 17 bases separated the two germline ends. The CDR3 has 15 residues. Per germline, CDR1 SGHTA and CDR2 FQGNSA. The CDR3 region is CASSPLPGVSTEAFF. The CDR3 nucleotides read TGTGCCAGCAGCCCCCTCCCAGGGGTGAGCACTGAAGCTTTCTTT.

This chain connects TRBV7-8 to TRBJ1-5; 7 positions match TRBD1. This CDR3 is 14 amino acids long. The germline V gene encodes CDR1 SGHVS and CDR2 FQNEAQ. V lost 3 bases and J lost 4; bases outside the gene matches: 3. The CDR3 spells CASSLATGNQPQHF. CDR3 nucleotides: TGTGCCAGCAGCTTGGCGACAGGGAATCAGCCCCAGCATTTT.

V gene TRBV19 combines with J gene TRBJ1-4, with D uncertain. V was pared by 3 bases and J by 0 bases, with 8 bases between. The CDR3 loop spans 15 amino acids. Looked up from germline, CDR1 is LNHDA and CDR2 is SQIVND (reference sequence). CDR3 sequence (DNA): TGTGCCAGTAGTATTCTGCAGACAACTAATGAAAAACTGTTTTTT. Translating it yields CASSILQTTNEKLFF.

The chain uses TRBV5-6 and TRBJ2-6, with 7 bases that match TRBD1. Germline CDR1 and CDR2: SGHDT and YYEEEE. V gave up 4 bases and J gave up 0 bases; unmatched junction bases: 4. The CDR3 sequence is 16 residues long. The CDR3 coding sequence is TGTGCCAGCAGCCCGGGACAGAGCTCTGGGGCCAACGTCCTGACTTTC. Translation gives CASSPGQSSGANVLTF.

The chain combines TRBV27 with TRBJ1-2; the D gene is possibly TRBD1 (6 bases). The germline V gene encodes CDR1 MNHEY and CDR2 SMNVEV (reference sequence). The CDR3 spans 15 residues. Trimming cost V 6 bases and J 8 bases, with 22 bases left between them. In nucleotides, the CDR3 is TGTGCCAGCAGCGCCAGGCAGGGGCTTTGGTTAGGCTACACCTTC. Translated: CASSARQGLWLGYTF.

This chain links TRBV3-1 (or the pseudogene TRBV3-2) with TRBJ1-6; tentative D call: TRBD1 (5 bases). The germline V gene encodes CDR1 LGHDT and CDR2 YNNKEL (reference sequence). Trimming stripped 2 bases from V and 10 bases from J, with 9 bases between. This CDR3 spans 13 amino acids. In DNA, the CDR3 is TGTGCCAGCAGCCAATGGGGGGGATCACCCCTCCACTTT. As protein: CASSQWGGSPLHF.

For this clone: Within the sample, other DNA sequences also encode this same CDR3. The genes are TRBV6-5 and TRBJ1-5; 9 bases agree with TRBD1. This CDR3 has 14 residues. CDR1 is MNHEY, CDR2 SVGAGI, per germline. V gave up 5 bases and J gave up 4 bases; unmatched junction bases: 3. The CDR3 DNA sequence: TGTGCCAGCAGTCAGGGGACAGGGAATCAGCCCCAGCATTTT. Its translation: CASSQGTGNQPQHF.

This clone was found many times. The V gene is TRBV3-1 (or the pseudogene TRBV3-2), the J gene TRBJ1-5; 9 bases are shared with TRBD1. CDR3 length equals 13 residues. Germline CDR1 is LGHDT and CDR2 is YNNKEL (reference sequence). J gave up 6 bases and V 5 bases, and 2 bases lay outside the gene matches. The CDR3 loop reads CASSGTGSQPQHF. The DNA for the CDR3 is TGTGCCAGCAGCGGGACAGGGAGTCAGCCCCAGCATTTT.

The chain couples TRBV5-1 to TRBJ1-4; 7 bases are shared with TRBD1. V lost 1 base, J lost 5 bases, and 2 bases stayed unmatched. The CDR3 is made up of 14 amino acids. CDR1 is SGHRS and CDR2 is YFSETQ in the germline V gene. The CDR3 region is CASSLRGLNEKLFF. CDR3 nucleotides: TGCGCCAGCAGCTTGAGGGGGCTGAATGAAAAACTGTTTTTT. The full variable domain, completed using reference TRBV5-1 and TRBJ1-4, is KAGVTQTPRYLIKTRGQQVTLSCSPISGHRSVSWYQQTPGQGLQFLFEYFSETQRNKGNFPGRFSGRQFSNSRSEMNVSTLELGDSALYLCASSLRGLNEKLFFGSGTQLSVL.